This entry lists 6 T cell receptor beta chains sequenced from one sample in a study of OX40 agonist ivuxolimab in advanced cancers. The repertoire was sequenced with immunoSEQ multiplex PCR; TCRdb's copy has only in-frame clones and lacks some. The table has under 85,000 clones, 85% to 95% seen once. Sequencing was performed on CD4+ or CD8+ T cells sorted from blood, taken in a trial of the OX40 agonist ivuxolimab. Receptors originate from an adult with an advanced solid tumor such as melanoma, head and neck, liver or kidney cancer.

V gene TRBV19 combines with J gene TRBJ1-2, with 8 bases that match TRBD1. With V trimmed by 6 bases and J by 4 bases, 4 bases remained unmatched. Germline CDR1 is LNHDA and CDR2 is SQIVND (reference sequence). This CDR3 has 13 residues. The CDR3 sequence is CASRAQGAYGYTF. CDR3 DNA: TGTGCCAGTAGAGCCCAGGGGGCCTATGGCTACACCTTC.

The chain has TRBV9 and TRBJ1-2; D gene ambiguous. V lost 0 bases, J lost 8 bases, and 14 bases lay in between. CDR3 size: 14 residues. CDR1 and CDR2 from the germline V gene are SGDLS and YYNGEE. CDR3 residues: CASSVGSGDWGYTF. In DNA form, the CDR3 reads TGTGCCAGCAGCGTAGGTAGCGGGGATTGGGGCTACACCTTC.

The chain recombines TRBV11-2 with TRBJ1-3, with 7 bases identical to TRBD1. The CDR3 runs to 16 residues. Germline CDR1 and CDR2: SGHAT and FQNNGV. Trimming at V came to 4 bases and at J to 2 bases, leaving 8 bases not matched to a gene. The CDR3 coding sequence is TGTGCCAGCAGCTCGTACCAGACAGGGACTGGAAACACCATATATTTT. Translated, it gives CASSSYQTGTGNTIYF.

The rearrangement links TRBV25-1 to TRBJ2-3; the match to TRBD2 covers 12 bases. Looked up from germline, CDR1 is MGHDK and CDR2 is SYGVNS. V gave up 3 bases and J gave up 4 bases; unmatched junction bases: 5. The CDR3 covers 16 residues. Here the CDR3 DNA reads TGTGCCAGCAGTGAGCTAGCGGGAGGGGATGCAGATACGCAGTATTTT. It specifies CASSELAGGDADTQYF.

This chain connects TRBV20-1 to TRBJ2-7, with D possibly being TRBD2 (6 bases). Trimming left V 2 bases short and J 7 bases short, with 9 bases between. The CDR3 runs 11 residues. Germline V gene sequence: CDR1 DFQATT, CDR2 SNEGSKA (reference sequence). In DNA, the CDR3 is TGCAGTGCTAGATGGGGGAGGGAGCAGTACTTC. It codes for CSARWGREQYF.

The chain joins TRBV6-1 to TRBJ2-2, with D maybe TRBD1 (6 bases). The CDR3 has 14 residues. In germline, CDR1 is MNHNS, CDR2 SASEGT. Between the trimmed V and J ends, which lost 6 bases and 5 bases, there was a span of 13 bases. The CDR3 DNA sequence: TGTGCCAGCAGCGGGCTACAGGGAACCGGGGAGCTGTTTTTT. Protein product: CASSGLQGTGELFF.